Below, 9 T cell receptor beta chains from the same sample are listed, as sequenced in a study of blood T cell repertoires in COVID-19. Sequencing used immunoSEQ multiplex PCR; TCRdb keeps in-frame clones, though not all of them. This sample carries over 35,000 clones, over 75% of them seen once, and the ten largest clones take over 8.5%. Sequenced input: peripheral blood. The receptors shown here come from a human donor in a cohort sampled during active COVID-19.

The chain couples TRBV5-4 to TRBJ2-2; D might be TRBD2 (5 bases). V lost 1 base and J lost 4, with 11 bases in between. Germline values: CDR1 SGHNT, CDR2 YYREEE (reference sequence). The CDR3 consists of 15 residues. CDR3: CASSLFGVGTGELFF. The CDR3 region has the DNA TGTGCCAGCAGCTTGTTCGGGGTTGGCACCGGGGAGCTGTTTTTT.

The chain uses TRBV6-2 or TRBV6-3 and TRBJ2-5; D may be TRBD2 (7 bases). V lost 0 bases and J lost 3, with 14 bases in between. CDR3 size: 16 residues. In germline, CDR1 is MNHEY, CDR2 SVGEGT. The CDR3: CASSYSVGRGKETQYF. The CDR3 DNA follows: TGTGCCAGCAGTTACTCGGTTGGGAGGGGGAAAGAGACCCAGTACTTC.

DNA of the CDR3: TGTGCCAGCAGCTTAGAGGCGGACAGCGACTATGGCTACACCTTC. Amino acid sequence: CASSLEADSDYGYTF. The chain employs TRBV7-2 and TRBJ1-2; D possibly corresponds to TRBD1 (6 bases). Germline V gene lookup returns CDR1 SGHTA and CDR2 FQGNSA. This CDR3 is 15 amino acids long. Trimming removed 1 base from V and 3 bases from J, with 12 bases in between.

The chain has TRBV24-1 and TRBJ1-1; D call uncertain. The germline V gene encodes CDR1 KGHDR and CDR2 SFDVKD. The CDR3 consists of 14 residues. V lost 1 base and J 11 bases, leaving 16 bases between the germline ends. The CDR3 is CATSDLGREKGAFF. The CDR3 DNA sequence: TGTGCCACCAGTGATTTAGGGAGAGAAAAGGGTGCTTTCTTT.

Here the CDR3 reads CASRTSAQGVNEQFF. CDR3 nucleotide sequence: TGTGCCAGCCGAACTAGCGCCCAAGGCGTTAATGAGCAGTTCTTC. The V and J genes are TRBV10-3 and TRBJ2-1, with 7 bases fitting TRBD2. Germline-derived CDR1 and CDR2 are ENHRY and SYGVKD. V dropped 10 bases and J dropped 7; count of bases not matched to a gene: 16. The CDR3 contains 15 residues.

The chain joins TRBV7-3 to TRBJ1-1; TRBD1 aligns across 7 bases. V was pared by 2 bases and J by 4 bases, with 7 bases of the junction left unmatched. The germline V gene encodes CDR1 SGHTA and CDR2 FQGTGA. The CDR3 covers 15 residues. CDR3 protein: CASSLEGARSTEAFF. Written as DNA, the CDR3 is TGTGCCAGCAGCTTAGAGGGGGCTAGGAGCACTGAAGCTTTCTTT.

The chain carries TRBV25-1 and TRBJ1-2, with TRBD1 matching 11 bases. The CDR3 loop spans 18 amino acids. The V gene's germline CDR1 is MGHDK and CDR2 SYGVNS. J was trimmed by 8 bases and V by 3 bases; bases with no gene match: 17. This CDR3 reads CASSDQIPRTGGASGYTF. In nucleotides, the CDR3 is TGTGCCAGCAGTGACCAAATACCCCGGACAGGGGGCGCGTCCGGCTACACCTTC.

V usage is TRBV18 and J usage is TRBJ2-7; possibly TRBD1 for D (6 bases). Trimming stripped 4 bases from V and 1 base from J, with 23 bases between. CDR3 length equals 18 residues. Germline assignment: CDR1 KGHSH and CDR2 LQKENI. The CDR3: CASSLQQIRDKLSYEQYF. In DNA, the CDR3 is TGTGCCAGCTCACTCCAACAAATCCGGGACAAACTATCCTACGAGCAGTACTTC.

The CDR3 reads CSARLAGGHTDTQYF. In DNA, the CDR3 is TGCAGCGCTCGACTAGCGGGAGGCCACACAGATACGCAGTATTTT. V gene TRBV29-1 combines with J gene TRBJ2-3, with 13 positions matching TRBD2. CDR1 and CDR2 from the germline V gene are SQVTM and ANQGSEA. J was trimmed by 2 bases and V by 7 bases; bases with no gene match: 6. This CDR3 spans 15 amino acids.